A single sample is the source of the 18 T cell receptor beta chains below, sequenced in a study of blood T cells in healthy people across ages. For the second PCR, which ran for roughly 7 to 11 cycles, a sample-barcoded 5' primer and a J-beta primer mix were used. Using its own MiXCR run on the 5' RACE reads, TCRdb lists one record per CDR3 protein. This table holds 700,000 to 800,000 distinct CDR3 sequences, roughly 45% found once. The sequenced sample consisted of blood. Every receptor here comes from a woman aged 60-75 years in good health.

This clonotype has more than one count but fewer than ten. The chain recombines TRBV7-6 with TRBJ1-1, with D uncertain. CDR1 is SGHVS, CDR2 FNYEAQ, per germline. Between the trimmed V and J ends, which lost 5 bases and 4 bases, there was a span of 11 bases. The CDR3 is 13 amino acids. The CDR3 region is CASSRKEGTEAFF. The DNA of the CDR3 is TGTGCCAGCAGCCGCAAGGAGGGCACTGAAGCTTTCTTT. The variable domain in full, completed from reference TRBV7-6 and TRBJ1-1, reads GAGVSQSPRYKVTKRGQDVALRCDPISGHVSLYWYRQALGQGPEFLTYFNYEAQQDKSGLPNDRFSAERPEGSISTLTIQRTEQRDSAMYRCASSRKEGTEAFFGQGTRLTVV.

V is TRBV3-1 and J is TRBJ2-1, with D possibly matching TRBD2 (6 bases). Germline V gives CDR1 LGHDT, CDR2 YNNKEL (reference sequence). This CDR3 has 13 residues. Trimming shortened V by 4 bases and J by 6 bases, and 10 bases separated the two germline ends. CDR3 sequence: CASSRVGGNEQFF. In nucleotides, the CDR3 is TGTGCCAGCAGCCGTGTGGGAGGCAATGAGCAGTTCTTC.

This clonotype was seen repeatedly, ten times or more. The chain has TRBV7-3 and TRBJ2-1, with 9 positions matching TRBD2. Germline CDR1 and CDR2: SGHTA and FQGTGA. The CDR3 is made up of 20 amino acids. V shed 1 base and J 1 base; nucleotides not matched to a gene: 14. CDR3 region: CASSLRGLAGDSQSYNEQFF. The CDR3 DNA follows: TGTGCCAGCAGCTTAAGAGGTTTAGCGGGAGATTCCCAATCCTACAATGAGCAGTTCTTC.

This clonotype was seen a handful of times. V usage is TRBV3-1 and J usage is TRBJ2-1; a weak D match, TRBD2 (6 bases). The germline V gene has CDR1 LGHDT and CDR2 YNNKEL (reference sequence). V was clipped by 4 bases and J by 7 bases, with 17 bases between them. This CDR3 is built from 15 residues. DNA of the CDR3: TGTGCCAGCAGCCGAATACCGGGACTCGAAAATGAGCAGTTCTTC. It translates to CASSRIPGLENEQFF.

The V and J genes are TRBV7-2 and TRBJ2-1; 9 bases line up with TRBD2. This CDR3 has 15 residues. V was pared by 5 bases and J by 8 bases, with 10 bases of the junction left unmatched. CDR1 and CDR2 from the germline V gene are SGHTA and FQGNSA. The CDR3 here is CASSRLAGVSYEQFF. The CDR3 DNA follows: TGTGCCAGCAGCCGATTAGCGGGAGTGAGCTATGAGCAGTTCTTC.

This sequence joins TRBV24-1 and TRBJ1-2; D uncertain. The CDR3 is 13 amino acids. Germline V gene lookup returns CDR1 KGHDR and CDR2 SFDVKD. Trimming left V 3 bases short and J 8 bases short, with 12 bases between. CDR3 coding DNA: TGTGCCACCAGTGATCGAGACTTGGAAGGCTACACCTTC. It translates to CATSDRDLEGYTF.

The chain joins TRBV2 to TRBJ1-5, with D unresolved. Trimming pared 2 bases from V and 4 bases from J, leaving 18 bases between. CDR1 and CDR2 (germline): SNHLY, FYNNEI. The CDR3 totals 17 residues. CDR3 in amino acids: CASSESAADLGNQPQHF. CDR3 in DNA: TGTGCCAGCAGTGAAAGCGCAGCCGACCTGGGGAATCAGCCCCAGCATTTT.

There are a few counts of this clonotype. The rearrangement joins TRBV29-1 to TRBJ1-1, with D maybe TRBD1 (5 bases). Germline CDR1 reads SQVTM; CDR2 reads ANQGSEA. CDR3 length: 11 amino acids. In DNA, the CDR3 is TGCGCGACCGGGGCGGACACTGAAGCTTTCTTT. It is translated as CATGADTEAFF.

The genes are TRBV20-1 and TRBJ2-7; tentatively, D is TRBD2 (6 bases). The J call is in doubt because the DNA end fits TRBJ2-5 better. CDR3 length: 13 residues. Germline V CDR1 and CDR2: DFQATT, SNEGSKA (reference sequence). CDR3: CSAPGGGKETQYF. The CDR3 nucleotides are TGCAGTGCCCCCGGAGGCGGGAAAGAGACCCAGTACTTC.

The rearrangement joins TRBV29-1 to TRBJ2-3, with TRBD1 as a possible D gene (6 bases). V lost 2 bases and J 2 bases, leaving 17 bases between the germline ends. The CDR3 is 16 residues long. Germline lookup yields CDR1 SQVTM and CDR2 ANQGSEA. The CDR3 here is CSVENLDSRFTDTQYF. The CDR3 DNA sequence: TGCAGCGTTGAAAACCTGGACAGTCGGTTCACAGATACGCAGTATTTT.

The rearrangement uses TRBV20-1 and TRBJ2-1; possible D gene TRBD2, 8 bases. The CDR3 is 14 residues long. V dropped 6 bases and J dropped 10 bases, with 22 bases sitting between them. CDR1 is DFQATT, CDR2 SNEGSKA, per germline (reference sequence). CDR3 amino acids: CSATEGLEDREQFF. DNA of the CDR3: TGCAGTGCAACAGAGGGACTAGAGGACAGGGAGCAGTTCTTC.

The DNA for the CDR3 is TGTGCCAGCAGCTTGGGACTAGCGGGAGAGGATAGAAGCTACGAGCAGTACTTC. It is translated as CASSLGLAGEDRSYEQYF. The chain carries TRBV11-1 and TRBJ2-4, with 14 bases lining up with TRBD2. With the DNA end fitting TRBJ2-7 better, the J assignment may be wrong. The CDR3 is made up of 18 amino acids. The germline gives CDR1 SGHAT, CDR2 FQDESV (reference sequence).

The rearrangement joins TRBV20-1 to TRBJ2-1; 7 bases map to TRBD2. Germline CDR1 DFQATT, CDR2 SNEGSKA (reference sequence). The CDR3 has 14 residues. The CDR3 reads CRPPPAGSYNEQFF. CDR3 DNA: TGCAGGCCGCCCCCAGCGGGGTCCTACAATGAGCAGTTCTTC.

This clonotype occurred a few times. A junction end diverges from the germline sequence, so it may reflect a read error. The V and J genes are TRBV4-1 and TRBJ2-1, with 15 bases fitting TRBD2. Germline V gene data show CDR1 as MGHRA and CDR2 as YSYEKL. CDR3 length: 18 amino acids. CDR3 DNA: TGCGCCGGCAGCCGGAAACTCGGGACTAGCGGGAGGCTCAATGAGCGGTTCTTC. Protein sequence: CAGSRKLGTSGRLNERFF.

The V and J genes are TRBV29-1 and TRBJ2-3, with D possibly called TRBD1 or TRBD2 (5 bases each). Looked up from germline, CDR1 is SQVTM and CDR2 is ANQGSEA. The V end lost 6 bases, the J end lost 6 bases, and 10 bases lay between the germline ends. The CDR3 loop spans 11 amino acids. The CDR3 here is CSVRGVDTQYF. CDR3 in DNA: TGCAGCGTGAGAGGGGTGGATACGCAGTATTTT.

The CDR3 reads CATSDPSRGPDTQYF. Written as DNA, the CDR3 is TGTGCCACCAGTGACCCCAGCAGGGGGCCGGATACGCAGTATTTT. V and J are TRBV24-1 and TRBJ2-3; 8 bases agree with TRBD1. Per germline, CDR1 KGHDR and CDR2 SFDVKD. There are 15 residues in the CDR3. Trimming took 4 bases from V and 6 from J; bases not matched to a gene: 8.

The chain employs TRBV4-2 and TRBJ1-2, with 9 positions matching TRBD1. J gave up 8 bases and V 6 bases, and 7 bases lay outside the gene matches. The CDR3 loop spans 13 amino acids. Looked up from germline, CDR1 is LGHNA and CDR2 is YNFKEQ. The CDR3 DNA reads as TGTGCCAGCAGAACAGGGGGCGCGTGGGGCTACACCTTC. Amino acid sequence: CASRTGGAWGYTF.

A few counts support this clonotype. The V gene is TRBV20-1, the J gene TRBJ1-5; 8 nucleotides agree with TRBD1. Trimming removed 2 bases from V and 4 bases from J; junction bases left unmatched: 1. The germline gives CDR1 DFQATT, CDR2 SNEGSKA (reference sequence). The CDR3 totals 13 residues. The CDR3 reads CSARNRGNQPQHF. In DNA form, the CDR3 reads TGCAGTGCTAGAAACAGGGGGAATCAGCCCCAGCATTTT.